Listed below are T cell receptor beta chains from one sample, sequenced in a study of blood T cell repertoires in COVID-19. Profiling relied on immunoSEQ multiplex PCR, and the TCRdb table lists in-frame clones only, not all of them. The sample contains about 69,000 clones, about four fifths of which appear only once. The sequenced sample consisted of peripheral blood. The receptors were sampled from a man aged 50-59 years with COVID-19, enrolled during active disease. Both conserved end residues are part of each CDR3.

v_gene: TRBV6-5; CDR3aa: CASSYDGTGGEQYF
v_gene: TRBV5-1; CDR3aa: CASSVRTEYNEQFF
v_gene: TRBV27; CDR3aa: CASSLSLAGGPGELFF
v_gene: TRBV9; CDR3aa: CASSARTGLNEKLFF
v_gene: TRBV12-3/TRBV12-4; CDR3aa: CASSLGSAYEQYF
v_gene: TRBV12-3/TRBV12-4; CDR3aa: CASSLQRDTQYF
v_gene: TRBV5-1; CDR3aa: CASSPETGQSNEQFF
v_gene: TRBV10-3; CDR3aa: CAISDEGVGELFF
v_gene: TRBV7-2; CDR3aa: CASSLRLAGVPLQETQYF
v_gene: TRBV18; CDR3aa: CASSPPSGEKLFF
v_gene: TRBV3-1/TRBV3-2; CDR3aa: CASSQTSTGELFF
v_gene: TRBV7-2; CDR3aa: CASSLARGAGIEQFF
v_gene: TRBV7-2; CDR3aa: CASSSPSKQLYGYTF
v_gene: TRBV19; CDR3aa: CASSMRTSGGNEQYF
v_gene: TRBV4-1; CDR3aa: CASSQVSEISYEQYF
v_gene: TRBV6-5; CDR3aa: CASSYFRQETGELFF
v_gene: TRBV11-2; CDR3aa: CASSTEGYGYTF
v_gene: TRBV19; CDR3aa: CASSWTRGETQYF
v_gene: TRBV5-6; CDR3aa: CASSLGLAGNTGELFF
v_gene: TRBV7-2; CDR3aa: CASSLNFRGDGYTF
v_gene: TRBV4-1; CDR3aa: CASSRGNGPANYGYTF
v_gene: TRBV4-3; CDR3aa: CASSQQPTGDQPQHF
v_gene: TRBV7-9; CDR3aa: CASSSIQGDWETQYF
v_gene: TRBV6-5; CDR3aa: CASIRRGNTEAFF